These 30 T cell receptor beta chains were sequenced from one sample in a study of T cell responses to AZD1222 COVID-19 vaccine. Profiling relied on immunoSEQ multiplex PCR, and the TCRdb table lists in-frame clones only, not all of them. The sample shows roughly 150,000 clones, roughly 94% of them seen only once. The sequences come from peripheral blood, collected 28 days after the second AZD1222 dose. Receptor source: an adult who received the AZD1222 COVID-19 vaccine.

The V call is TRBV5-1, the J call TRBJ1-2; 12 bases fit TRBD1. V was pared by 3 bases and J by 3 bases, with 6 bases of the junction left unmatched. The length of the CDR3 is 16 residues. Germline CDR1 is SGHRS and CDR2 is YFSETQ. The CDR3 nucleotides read TGCGCCAGCAGCTCAGGGACAGGGGGCCTTGACTATGGCTACACCTTC. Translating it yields CASSSGTGGLDYGYTF.

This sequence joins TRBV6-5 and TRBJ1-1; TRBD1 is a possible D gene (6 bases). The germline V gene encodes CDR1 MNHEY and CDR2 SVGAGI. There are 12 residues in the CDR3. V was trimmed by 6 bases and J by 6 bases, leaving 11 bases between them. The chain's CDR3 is CASRTGGAEAFF. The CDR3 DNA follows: TGTGCCAGCAGAACGGGGGGCGCTGAAGCTTTCTTT.

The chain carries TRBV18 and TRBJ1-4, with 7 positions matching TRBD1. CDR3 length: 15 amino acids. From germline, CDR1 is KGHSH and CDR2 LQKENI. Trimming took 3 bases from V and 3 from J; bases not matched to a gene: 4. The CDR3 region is CASSPRTGPNEKLFF. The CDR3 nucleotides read TGTGCCAGCTCACCTCGGACAGGCCCTAATGAAAAACTGTTTTTT.

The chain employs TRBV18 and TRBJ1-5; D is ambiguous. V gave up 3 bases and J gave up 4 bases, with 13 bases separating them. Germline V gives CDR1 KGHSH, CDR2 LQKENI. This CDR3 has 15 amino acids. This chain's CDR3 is CASSPDLLVNQPQHF. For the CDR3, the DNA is TGTGCCAGCTCACCGGACCTATTGGTTAATCAGCCCCAGCATTTT.

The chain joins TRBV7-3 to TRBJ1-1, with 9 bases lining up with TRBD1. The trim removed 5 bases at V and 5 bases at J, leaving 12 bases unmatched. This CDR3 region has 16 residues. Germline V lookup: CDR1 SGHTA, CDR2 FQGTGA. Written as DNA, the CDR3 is TGTGCCAGCAGCCTCGGGAGGACAGGGGCTGGAACTGAAGCTTTCTTT. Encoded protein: CASSLGRTGAGTEAFF. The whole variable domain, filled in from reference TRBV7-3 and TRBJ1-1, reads GAGVSQTPSNKVTEKGKYVELRCDPISGHTALYWYRQSLGQGPEFLIYFQGTGAADDSGLPNDRFFAVRPEGSVSTLKIQRTERGDSAVYLCASSLGRTGAGTEAFFGQGTRLTVV.

The CDR3 sequence is CASRSTGGHQPQHF. DNA of the CDR3: TGTGCCAGCAGGTCGACAGGGGGTCATCAGCCCCAGCATTTT. The V call is TRBV27, the J call TRBJ1-5; the match to TRBD1 covers 9 bases. J lost 5 bases, V lost 6 bases, and 5 bases had no gene match. The CDR3 has 14 amino acids. Germline V gives CDR1 MNHEY, CDR2 SMNVEV (reference sequence).

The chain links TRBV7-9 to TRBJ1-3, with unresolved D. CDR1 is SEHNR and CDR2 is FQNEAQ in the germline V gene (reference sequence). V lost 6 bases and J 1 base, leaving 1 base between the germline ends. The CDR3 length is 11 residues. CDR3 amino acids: CASSSGNTIYF. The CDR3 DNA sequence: TGTGCCAGCAGTTCTGGAAACACCATATATTTT.

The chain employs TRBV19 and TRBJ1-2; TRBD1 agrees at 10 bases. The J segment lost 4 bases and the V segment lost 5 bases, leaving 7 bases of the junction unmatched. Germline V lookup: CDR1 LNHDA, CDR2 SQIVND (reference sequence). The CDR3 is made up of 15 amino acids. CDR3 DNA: TGTGCCAGTAGTTTGACAGGGGGCCTTGGCTATGGCTACACCTTC. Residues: CASSLTGGLGYGYTF. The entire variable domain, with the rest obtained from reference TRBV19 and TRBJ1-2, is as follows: DGGITQSPKYLFRKEGQNVTLSCEQNLNHDAMYWYRQDPGQGLRLIYYSQIVNDFQKGDIAEGYSVSREKKESFPLTVTSAQKNPTAFYLCASSLTGGLGYGYTFGSGTRLTVV.

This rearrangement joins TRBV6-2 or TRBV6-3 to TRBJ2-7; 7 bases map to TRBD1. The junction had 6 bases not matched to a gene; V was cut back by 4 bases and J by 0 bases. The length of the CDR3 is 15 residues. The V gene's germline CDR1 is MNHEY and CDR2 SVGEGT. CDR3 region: CASSSPGQISYEQYF. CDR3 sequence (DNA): TGTGCCAGCAGTTCACCGGGACAGATCTCCTACGAGCAGTACTTC.

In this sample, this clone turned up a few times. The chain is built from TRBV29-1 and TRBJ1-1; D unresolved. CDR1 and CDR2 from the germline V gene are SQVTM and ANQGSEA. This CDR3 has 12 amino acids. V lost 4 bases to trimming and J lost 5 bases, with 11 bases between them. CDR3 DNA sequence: TGCAGCGTTGGTACACTTTCTACTGAAGCTTTCTTT. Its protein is CSVGTLSTEAFF. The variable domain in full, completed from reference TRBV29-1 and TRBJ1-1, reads SAVISQKPSRDICQRGTSLTIQCQVDSQVTMMFWYRQQPGQSLTLIATANQGSEATYESGFVIDKFPISRPNLTFSTLTVSNMSPEDSSIYLCSVGTLSTEAFFGQGTRLTVV.

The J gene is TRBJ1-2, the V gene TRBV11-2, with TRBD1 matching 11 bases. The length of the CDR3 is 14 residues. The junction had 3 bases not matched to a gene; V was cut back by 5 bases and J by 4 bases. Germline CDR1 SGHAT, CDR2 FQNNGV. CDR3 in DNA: TGTGCCAGCAGCGTAGGGACAGGGGGCTATGGCTACACCTTC. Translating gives CASSVGTGGYGYTF.

CDR3 region: CASRKSGAPEAFF. The CDR3 nucleotides are TGTGCCAGCAGGAAATCCGGGGCACCTGAAGCTTTCTTT. The rearrangement links TRBV27 to TRBJ1-1; a possible D gene is TRBD1 (5 bases). Germline V gene data show CDR1 as MNHEY and CDR2 as SMNVEV (reference sequence). The CDR3 covers 13 residues. With 6 bases removed from V and 6 bases from J, the gap between germline ends came to 14 bases.

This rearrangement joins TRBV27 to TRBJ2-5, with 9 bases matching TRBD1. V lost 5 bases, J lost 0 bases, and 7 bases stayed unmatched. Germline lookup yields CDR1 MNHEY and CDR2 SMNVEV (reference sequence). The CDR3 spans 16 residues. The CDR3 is CASSPRTGVYQETQYF. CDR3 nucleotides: TGTGCCAGCAGTCCACGGACAGGGGTGTACCAAGAGACCCAGTACTTC.

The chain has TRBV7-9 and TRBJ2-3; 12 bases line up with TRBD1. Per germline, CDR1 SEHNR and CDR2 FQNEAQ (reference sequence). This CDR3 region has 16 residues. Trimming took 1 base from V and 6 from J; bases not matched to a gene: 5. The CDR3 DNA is TGTGCCAGCAGCTTAGAGGGGACAGGGGGCGTGGATACGCAGTATTTT. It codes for CASSLEGTGGVDTQYF.

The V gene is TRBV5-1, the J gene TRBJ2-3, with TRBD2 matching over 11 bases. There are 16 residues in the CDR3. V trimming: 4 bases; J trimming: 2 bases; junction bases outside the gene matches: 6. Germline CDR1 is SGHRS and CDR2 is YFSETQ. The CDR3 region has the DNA TGCGCCAGCAGCCCCCGGACTAGCGGGTTCACAGATACGCAGTATTTT. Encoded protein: CASSPRTSGFTDTQYF.

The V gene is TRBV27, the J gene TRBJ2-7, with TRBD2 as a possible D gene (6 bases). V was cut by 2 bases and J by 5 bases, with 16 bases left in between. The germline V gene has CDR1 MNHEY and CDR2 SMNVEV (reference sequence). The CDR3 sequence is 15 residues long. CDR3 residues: CASSLNGRKLDEQYF. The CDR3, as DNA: TGTGCCAGCAGTTTAAACGGGAGAAAACTGGACGAGCAGTACTTC.

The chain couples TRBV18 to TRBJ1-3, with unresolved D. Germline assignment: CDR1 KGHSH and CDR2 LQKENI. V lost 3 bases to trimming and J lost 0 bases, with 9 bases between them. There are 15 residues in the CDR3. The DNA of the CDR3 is TGTGCCAGCTCACCTGTAGCGAGCTCTGGAAACACCATATATTTT. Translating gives CASSPVASSGNTIYF.

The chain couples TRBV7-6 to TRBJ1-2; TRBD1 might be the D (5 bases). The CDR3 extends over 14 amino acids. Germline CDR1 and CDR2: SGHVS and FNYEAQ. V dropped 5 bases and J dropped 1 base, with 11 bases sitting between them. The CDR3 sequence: CASSPGGFNYGYTF. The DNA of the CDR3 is TGTGCCAGCAGCCCGGGGGGGTTTAACTATGGCTACACCTTC. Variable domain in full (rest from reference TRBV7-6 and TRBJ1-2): GAGVSQSPRYKVTKRGQDVALRCDPISGHVSLYWYRQALGQGPEFLTYFNYEAQQDKSGLPNDRFSAERPEGSISTLTIQRTEQRDSAMYRCASSPGGFNYGYTFGSGTRLTVV.

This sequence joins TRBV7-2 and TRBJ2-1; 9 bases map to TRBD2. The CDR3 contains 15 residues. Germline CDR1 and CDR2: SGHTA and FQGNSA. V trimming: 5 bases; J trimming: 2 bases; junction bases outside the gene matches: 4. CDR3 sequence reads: CASSLSSGTYNEQFF. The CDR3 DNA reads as TGTGCCAGCAGCCTCTCTAGCGGGACCTACAATGAGCAGTTCTTC.

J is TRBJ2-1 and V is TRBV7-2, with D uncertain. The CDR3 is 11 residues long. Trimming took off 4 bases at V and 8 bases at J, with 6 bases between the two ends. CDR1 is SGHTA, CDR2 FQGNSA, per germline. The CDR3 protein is CASSSYYEQFF. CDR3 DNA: TGTGCCAGCAGCTCGTACTATGAGCAGTTCTTC. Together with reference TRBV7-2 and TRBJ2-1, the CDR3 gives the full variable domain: GAGVSQSPSNKVTEKGKDVELRCDPISGHTALYWYRQSLGQGLEFLIYFQGNSAPDKSGLPSDRFSAERTGGSVSTLTIQRTQQEDSAVYLCASSSYYEQFFGPGTRLTVL.

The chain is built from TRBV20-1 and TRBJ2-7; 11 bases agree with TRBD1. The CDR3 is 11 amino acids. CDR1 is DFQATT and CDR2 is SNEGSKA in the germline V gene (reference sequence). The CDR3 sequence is CGQGAGYEQYF. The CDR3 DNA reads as TGCGGACAGGGGGCTGGCTACGAGCAGTACTTC.

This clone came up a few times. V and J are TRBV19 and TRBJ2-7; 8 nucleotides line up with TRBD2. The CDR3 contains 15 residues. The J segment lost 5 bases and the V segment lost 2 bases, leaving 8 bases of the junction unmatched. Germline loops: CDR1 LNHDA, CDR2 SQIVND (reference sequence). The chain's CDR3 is CASSILAGAGDEQYF. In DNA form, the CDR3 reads TGTGCCAGTAGTATACTAGCGGGTGCTGGGGACGAGCAGTACTTC.

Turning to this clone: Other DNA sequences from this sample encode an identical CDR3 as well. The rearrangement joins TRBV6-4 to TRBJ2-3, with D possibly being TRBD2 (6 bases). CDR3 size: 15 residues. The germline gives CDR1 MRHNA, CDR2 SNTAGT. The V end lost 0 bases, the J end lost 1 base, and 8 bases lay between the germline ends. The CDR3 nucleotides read TGTGCCAGCAGTGACTCTAGCGGAGGCACAGATACGCAGTATTTT. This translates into CASSDSSGGTDTQYF.

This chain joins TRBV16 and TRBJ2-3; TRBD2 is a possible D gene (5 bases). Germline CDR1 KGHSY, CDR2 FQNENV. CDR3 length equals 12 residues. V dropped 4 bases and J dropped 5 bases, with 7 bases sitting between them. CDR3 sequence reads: CASSPGGDTQYF. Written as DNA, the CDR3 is TGTGCCAGCAGCCCCGGAGGAGATACGCAGTATTTT.

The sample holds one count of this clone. CDR3: CASSLRDYGYTF. DNA of the CDR3: TGTGCCAGCAGTTTACGGGACTATGGCTACACCTTC. V and J are TRBV28 and TRBJ1-2, with D unclear. The CDR3 is 12 residues long. Trimming pared 2 bases from V and 3 bases from J, leaving 4 bases between. From germline, CDR1 is MDHEN and CDR2 SYDVKM.

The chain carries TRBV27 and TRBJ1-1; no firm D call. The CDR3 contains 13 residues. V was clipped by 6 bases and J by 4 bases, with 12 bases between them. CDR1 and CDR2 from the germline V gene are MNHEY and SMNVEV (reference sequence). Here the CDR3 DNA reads TGTGCCAGCAGCCCCGGTGGGGTCACTGAAGCTTTCTTT. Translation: CASSPGGVTEAFF.

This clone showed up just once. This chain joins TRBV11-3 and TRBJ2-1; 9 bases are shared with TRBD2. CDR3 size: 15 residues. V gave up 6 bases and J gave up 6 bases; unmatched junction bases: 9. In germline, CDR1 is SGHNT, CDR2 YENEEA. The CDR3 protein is CASSSGGRAGNEQFF. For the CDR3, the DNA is TGTGCCAGCAGTAGTGGCGGGAGGGCCGGCAATGAGCAGTTCTTC. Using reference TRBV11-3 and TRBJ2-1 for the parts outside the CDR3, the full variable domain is EAGVVQSPRYKIIEKKQPVAFWCNPISGHNTLYWYLQNLGQGPELLIRYENEEAVDDSQLPKDRFSAERLKGVDSTLKIQPAELGDSAVYLCASSSGGRAGNEQFFGPGTRLTVL.

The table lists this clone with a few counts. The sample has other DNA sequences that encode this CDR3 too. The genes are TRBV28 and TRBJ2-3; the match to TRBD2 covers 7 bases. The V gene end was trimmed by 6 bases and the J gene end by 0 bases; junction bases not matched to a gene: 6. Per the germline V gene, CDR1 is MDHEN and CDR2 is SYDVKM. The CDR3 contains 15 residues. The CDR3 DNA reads TGTGCCAGCAGCTTTGGCGGGGGAAGCACAGATACGCAGTATTTT. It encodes CASSFGGGSTDTQYF.

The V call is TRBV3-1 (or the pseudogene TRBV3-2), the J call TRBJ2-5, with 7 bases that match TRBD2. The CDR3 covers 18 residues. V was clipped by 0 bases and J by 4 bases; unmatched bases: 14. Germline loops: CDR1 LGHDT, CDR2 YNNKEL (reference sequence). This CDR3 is CASSQEGYVAGFTETQYF. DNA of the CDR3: TGTGCCAGCAGCCAAGAGGGCTACGTAGCGGGTTTTACAGAGACCCAGTACTTC.

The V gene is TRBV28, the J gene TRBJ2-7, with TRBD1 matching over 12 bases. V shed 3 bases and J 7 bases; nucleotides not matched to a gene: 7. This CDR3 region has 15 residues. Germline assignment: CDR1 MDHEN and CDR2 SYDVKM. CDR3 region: CASSLMGQGAGEQYF. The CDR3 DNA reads TGTGCCAGCAGTTTGATGGGACAGGGGGCTGGAGAGCAGTACTTC.